The rows below give T cell receptor beta chains drawn from one sample of a study of vaccination and CD4 T cells after COVID-19. No antigen has been assigned to these receptors. One entry per CDR3 protein results from TCRdb running MiXCR on the PCR reads. The sample gives roughly 12,000 distinct CDR3 sequences, around 58% of which show up once; approximately 13% is in the top ten. The sequenced sample was CD4+ T cells from blood, cultured in vitro. All receptors derive from a human donor who had recovered from COVID-19. Each CDR3 is given with its conserved first and last residue. Fields, in order: V gene, D gene, J gene, CDR3 protein. A D gene is named only where the DNA matches it firmly.

>TRBV5-1|NA|TRBJ2-3
CASSLLLTDTQYF
>TRBV6-1|TRBD1|TRBJ2-2
CANRDRGGGELFF
>TRBV7-9|NA|TRBJ1-5
CASSRQADQPQHF
>TRBV2|NA|TRBJ1-2
CASSEPLMGETRDGFGYTF
>TRBV12-3/TRBV12-4|NA|TRBJ2-2
CASSYTGELFF
>TRBV9|TRBD1|TRBJ1-4
CASSTRDREKLFF
>TRBV28|NA|TRBJ2-1
CASSFYGQHNEQFF
>TRBV12-3/TRBV12-4|NA|TRBJ1-2
CASSPTGTYGYTF
>TRBV6-1|TRBD1|TRBJ1-3
CASRNRGGNTIYF
>TRBV5-1|TRBD2|TRBJ2-5
CASSRLAGGQETQYF
>TRBV6-2/TRBV6-3|TRBD1|TRBJ1-2
CASRQGGRGPGYTF
>TRBV18|NA|TRBJ1-4
CASSPPDARNEKLFF
>TRBV20-1|NA|TRBJ2-1
CSADPGASYNEQFF
>TRBV6-2/TRBV6-3|NA|TRBJ2-2
CASEEANTGELFF